A single sample gave rise to the 20 T cell receptor beta chains below, sequenced in a study of T-cell reconstitution after alpha-beta-depleted transplantation in children. Using unique molecular identifiers, the investigators prepared the TCRbeta library. TCRdb reprocessed the PCR reads with MiXCR, giving one entry per CDR3 protein. The repertoire includes fewer than 750,000 distinct CDR3 sequences, roughly 24% of them detected once, and roughly 15% sits in the top ten. The material sequenced was PBMCs, mostly from graft donor cells, taken 360 days after TCRalphabeta/CD19-depleted stem cell transplant. The source is a boy under two years old who had a stem cell transplant for acute myeloid leukemia, so the T cells may come from the graft donor.

The DNA for the CDR3 is TGCAGTGCCCAGACAACTAACTATGGCTACACCTTC. Protein sequence: CSAQTTNYGYTF. The chain couples TRBV20-1 to TRBJ1-2, with D unclear. Between the trimmed V and J ends, which lost 6 bases and 0 bases, there was a span of 8 bases. The CDR3 contains 12 residues. Germline V gives CDR1 DFQATT, CDR2 SNEGSKA (reference sequence).

This clonotype has only a few counts. This chain connects TRBV6-5 to TRBJ1-1, with 8 positions matching TRBD1. CDR1 is MNHEY, CDR2 SVGAGI, per germline. The CDR3 runs 15 residues. Trimming removed 4 bases from V and 6 bases from J; junction bases left unmatched: 10. CDR3 coding DNA: TGTGCCAGCAGTTTCCGACCCGGGACAGGCGCTGAAGCTTTCTTT. Translating it yields CASSFRPGTGAEAFF.

This clonotype was seen ten or more times. V is TRBV6-5 and J is TRBJ1-3; D remains unclear. The CDR3 extends over 15 amino acids. Germline CDR1 is MNHEY and CDR2 is SVGAGI. V was trimmed by 5 bases and J by 0 bases, leaving 11 bases between them. The CDR3 DNA reads as TGTGCCAGCAGTCCTAGACGGCTCTCTGGAAACACCATATATTTT. The encoded protein is CASSPRRLSGNTIYF.

This clonotype showed up just a few times. The chain carries TRBV9 and TRBJ2-7; 8 positions agree with TRBD1. V shed 2 bases and J 4 bases; nucleotides not matched to a gene: 5. The CDR3 is 14 residues long. The V gene's germline CDR1 is SGDLS and CDR2 YYNGEE. The CDR3 protein is CASSVQGAVYEQYF. In DNA, the CDR3 is TGTGCCAGCAGCGTCCAGGGGGCCGTATACGAGCAGTACTTC.

The chain links TRBV20-1 to TRBJ1-2, with 8 positions matching TRBD1. Germline loops: CDR1 DFQATT, CDR2 SNEGSKA (reference sequence). The CDR3 totals 14 residues. V shed 4 bases and J 8 bases; nucleotides not matched to a gene: 12. The CDR3 coding sequence is TGCAGTGCTATGCGTGGCAGGGGGCCTGGGGGCTACACCTTC. This translates into CSAMRGRGPGGYTF.

This clonotype was recorded many times. This chain connects TRBV7-3 to TRBJ2-3; D uncertain. The CDR3 length is 13 residues. V was cut by 6 bases and J by 0 bases, with 7 bases left in between. Germline V gene lookup returns CDR1 SGHTA and CDR2 FQGTGA. The CDR3: CASRLSSTDTQYF. DNA of the CDR3: TGTGCCAGCAGATTATCTAGCACAGATACGCAGTATTTT. Filled out from reference TRBV7-3 and TRBJ2-3, the complete variable domain reads GAGVSQTPSNKVTEKGKYVELRCDPISGHTALYWYRQSLGQGPEFLIYFQGTGAADDSGLPNDRFFAVRPEGSVSTLKIQRTERGDSAVYLCASRLSSTDTQYFGPGTRLTVL.

The J gene is TRBJ1-1, the V gene TRBV21-1; the table's D call, TRBD1, was not checked against the DNA. TRBV21-1 has pseudogene status. The CDR3 spans 15 residues. The CDR3 sequence is CASSKGGGRNTEAFF. The CDR3 nucleotides are TGTGCCAGCAGCAAAGGTGGCGGGCGGAACACTGAAGCTTTCTTT.

This clonotype was counted a few times. The genes are TRBV12-3 or TRBV12-4 and TRBJ2-1; 9 positions match TRBD1. This CDR3 has 15 amino acids. The V gene end was trimmed by 6 bases and the J gene end by 0 bases; junction bases not matched to a gene: 3. CDR3 sequence reads: CASSETGGSYNEQFF. CDR3 coding DNA: TGTGCCAGCAGCGAGACAGGGGGCTCCTACAATGAGCAGTTCTTC.

The chain couples TRBV5-1 to TRBJ2-2; the D is unclear. The ends were cut back, 3 bases at V and 6 bases at J, with 6 bases in the middle. Germline-derived CDR1 and CDR2 are SGHRS and YFSETQ. The CDR3 totals 12 residues. CDR3 sequence: CASSSEAGELFF. In nucleotides, the CDR3 is TGCGCCAGCAGCTCCGAGGCCGGGGAGCTGTTTTTT.

The chain joins TRBV20-1 to TRBJ2-1; tentatively, D is TRBD2 (6 bases). CDR1 and CDR2 (germline): DFQATT, SNEGSKA (reference sequence). The CDR3 is made up of 14 amino acids. Trimming removed 6 bases at V and 3 bases at J, with 15 bases between. CDR3 in amino acids: CSAGTHANYNEQFF. Here the CDR3 DNA reads TGCAGTGCCGGGACTCACGCTAACTACAATGAGCAGTTCTTC.

CDR3 DNA: TGCGCCAGCTCCCGCACGGACAGGGAAAACATTCAGTACTTC. Amino acids: CASSRTDRENIQYF. This chain links TRBV5-1 with TRBJ2-4, with TRBD1 matching over 8 bases. Trimming took 7 bases from V and 5 from J; bases not matched to a gene: 8. CDR3 length: 14 amino acids. The germline V gene encodes CDR1 SGHRS and CDR2 YFSETQ.

This clonotype was recorded a few times. The rearrangement joins TRBV7-2 to TRBJ1-1; D uncertain. The CDR3 covers 12 residues. Trimming stripped 6 bases from V and 2 bases from J, with 7 bases between. Germline CDR1 SGHTA, CDR2 FQGNSA. The chain's CDR3 is CASRAINTEAFF. The CDR3 DNA follows: TGTGCCAGCAGAGCAATAAACACTGAAGCTTTCTTT.

Ten or more counts support this clonotype. The chain carries TRBV2 and TRBJ2-2, with D tentatively TRBD1 or TRBD2 (5 bases each). Trimming took off 8 bases at V and 2 bases at J, with 18 bases between the two ends. CDR1 and CDR2 from the germline V gene are SNHLY and FYNNEI. The CDR3 length is 16 residues. The CDR3 loop is CASLTPGRRNTGELFF. The CDR3, as DNA: TGTGCCAGCTTGACCCCGGGACGGAGAAACACCGGGGAGCTGTTTTTT.

V gene TRBV7-8 combines with J gene TRBJ2-5; D might be TRBD1 (5 bases). CDR1 and CDR2 from the germline V gene are SGHVS and FQNEAQ. CDR3 length: 15 amino acids. V lost 1 base and J 0 bases, leaving 9 bases between the germline ends. CDR3 DNA: TGTGCCAGCAGCTTAGGGGGCCAGGACCAAGAGACCCAGTACTTC. It specifies CASSLGGQDQETQYF.

This clonotype showed up many times. The chain uses TRBV20-1 and TRBJ2-5, with TRBD1 matching 11 bases. CDR1 and CDR2 from the germline V gene are DFQATT and SNEGSKA (reference sequence). This CDR3 contains 15 residues. V lost 3 bases, J lost 2 bases, and 5 bases stayed unmatched. The CDR3 here is CSASGQGARQETQYF. CDR3 DNA: TGCAGTGCTAGCGGACAGGGGGCGAGGCAAGAGACCCAGTACTTC.

There are a few counts of this clonotype. The rearrangement joins TRBV5-1 to TRBJ2-1; weak D call: TRBD1 (6 bases). From germline, CDR1 is SGHRS and CDR2 YFSETQ. V lost 0 bases and J 8 bases, leaving 12 bases between the germline ends. This CDR3 contains 14 residues. The CDR3 is CASSLEDSRDEQFF. The CDR3 bases are TGCGCCAGCAGCTTGGAGGACAGTCGGGATGAGCAGTTCTTC.

This clonotype has more than one count but fewer than ten. The chain has TRBV24-1 and TRBJ2-7, with D perhaps matching TRBD1 or TRBD2 (5 bases each). Trimming cost V 8 bases and J 4 bases, with 17 bases left between them. CDR1 and CDR2 from the germline V gene are KGHDR and SFDVKD. This CDR3 is built from 14 residues. For the CDR3, the DNA is TGTGCCACCAATCCCGGGACGTCCCTTTACGAGCAGTACTTC. This translates into CATNPGTSLYEQYF.

Many counts were recorded for this clonotype. The rearrangement uses TRBV7-9 and TRBJ2-4, with D possibly TRBD1 on 6 matching bases. In germline, CDR1 is SEHNR, CDR2 FQNEAQ (reference sequence). The germline V and J ends were trimmed by 3 bases and 5 bases, with 8 bases remaining between them. The CDR3 is made up of 13 amino acids. The CDR3 loop reads CASSFAGENIQYF. In nucleotides, the CDR3 is TGTGCCAGCAGCTTCGCAGGGGAAAACATTCAGTACTTC.

This chain uses TRBV28 with TRBJ2-1; TRBD2 agrees at 11 bases. V was clipped by 5 bases and J by 0 bases; unmatched bases: 21. The germline V gene has CDR1 MDHEN and CDR2 SYDVKM. CDR3 length: 22 residues. For the CDR3, the DNA is TGTGCCAGCAGTCTATTATCTCCTGAGCTAGCGGGGGGCCTAAGCTCCTACAATGAGCAGTTCTTC. This codes for CASSLLSPELAGGLSSYNEQFF.

The V gene is TRBV7-9, the J gene TRBJ2-3; possible D gene TRBD2, 5 bases. The CDR3 is 16 amino acids. Between the trimmed V and J ends, which lost 0 bases and 5 bases, there was a span of 15 bases. Germline V gene data show CDR1 as SEHNR and CDR2 as FQNEAQ (reference sequence). CDR3 in DNA: TGTGCCAGCAGCTTAGCATTGGAGGTACTGGGAGATACGCAGTATTTT. Amino acids: CASSLALEVLGDTQYF.